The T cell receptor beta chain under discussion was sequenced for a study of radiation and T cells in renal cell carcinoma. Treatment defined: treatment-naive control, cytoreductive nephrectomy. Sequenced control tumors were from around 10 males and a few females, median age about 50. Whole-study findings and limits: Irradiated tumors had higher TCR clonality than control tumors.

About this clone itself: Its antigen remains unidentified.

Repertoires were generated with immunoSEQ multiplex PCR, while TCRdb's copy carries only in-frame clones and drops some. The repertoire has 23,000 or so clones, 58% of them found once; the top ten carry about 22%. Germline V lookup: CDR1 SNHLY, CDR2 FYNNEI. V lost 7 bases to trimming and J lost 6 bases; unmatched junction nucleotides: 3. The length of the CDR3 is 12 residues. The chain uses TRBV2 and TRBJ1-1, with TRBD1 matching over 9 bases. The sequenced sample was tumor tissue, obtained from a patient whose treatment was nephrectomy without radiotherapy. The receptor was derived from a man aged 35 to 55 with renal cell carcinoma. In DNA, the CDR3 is TGTGCCAGCAACCGACAGGGGGCTGAAGCTTTCTTT. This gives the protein CASNRQGAEAFF.